Each of the 10 T cell receptor beta chains below was sequenced from the same sample in a study of blood T cell repertoires in COVID-19. Assay used: immunoSEQ multiplex PCR; TCRdb lists only in-frame clones, some missing. The top ten clones hold under 8.5% of a sample with about 180,000 clones, more than 80% of them seen once. Sequenced input: peripheral blood. These receptors all come from a human donor in a cohort sampled during active COVID-19.

CDR3 sequence reads: CASSPRQLSITSSYEQYF. DNA of the CDR3: TGTGCCAGCTCACCAAGACAGCTGTCCATCACAAGCTCCTACGAGCAGTACTTC. The rearrangement joins TRBV18 to TRBJ2-7, with a weak D call TRBD1 (5 bases). CDR1 and CDR2 from the germline V gene are KGHSH and LQKENI. V lost 2 bases to trimming and J lost 0 bases, with 20 bases between them. The CDR3 is 18 amino acids.

The chain joins TRBV12-3 or TRBV12-4 to TRBJ1-5, with D possibly being TRBD1 (5 bases). V was shortened by 10 bases and J by 6 bases, with 16 bases between the two germline ends. This CDR3 has 13 amino acids. CDR3 nucleotides: TGTGCCACCTGCTCCCAGGGTTTTCAGCCCCAGCATTTT. Its protein is CATCSQGFQPQHF.

The genes are TRBV9 and TRBJ1-6; D is ambiguous. Germline V gene data show CDR1 as SGDLS and CDR2 as YYNGEE. The CDR3 length is 16 residues. Trimming stripped 0 bases from V and 5 bases from J, with 12 bases between. CDR3 sequence: CASSVASAVDNSPLHF. CDR3 coding DNA: TGTGCCAGCAGCGTAGCAAGTGCGGTGGATAATTCACCCCTCCACTTT.

CDR3 amino acids: CASSLLDREAGELFF. CDR3 in DNA: TGTGCCAGCAGTTTGTTGGACAGGGAGGCCGGGGAGCTGTTTTTT. The gene calls are TRBV27 and TRBJ2-2, with 8 nucleotides matching TRBD1. There are 15 residues in the CDR3. Unmatched junction bases numbered 6, after V lost 3 bases and J lost 6 bases. The V gene's germline CDR1 is MNHEY and CDR2 SMNVEV (reference sequence).

V gene TRBV6-6 combines with J gene TRBJ2-7; the match to TRBD1 covers 7 bases. Germline loops: CDR1 MNHNY, CDR2 SVGAGI (reference sequence). Unmatched junction bases numbered 2, after V lost 6 bases and J lost 3 bases. CDR3 length: 12 amino acids. The CDR3 sequence is CASRTGSYEQYF. DNA of the CDR3: TGTGCCAGCAGGACAGGGAGCTACGAGCAGTACTTC.

The chain uses TRBV13 and TRBJ2-2; D uncertain. Germline loops: CDR1 PRHDT, CDR2 FYEKMQ (reference sequence). The germline V and J ends were trimmed by 5 bases and 0 bases, with 10 bases remaining between them. This CDR3 comprises 15 residues. The CDR3 loop reads CASSHDSTNTGELFF. CDR3 DNA: TGTGCCAGCAGCCACGACTCGACGAACACCGGGGAGCTGTTTTTT.

This clone was picked up a small number of times. The sample carries other DNA sequences with the same CDR3. J is TRBJ1-2 and V is TRBV4-1; 7 positions agree with TRBD1. The trim removed 4 bases at V and 0 bases at J, leaving 2 bases unmatched. The CDR3 spans 14 residues. Germline-derived CDR1 and CDR2 are MGHRA and YSYEKL. For the CDR3, the DNA is TGCGCCAGCAGCCTTGGGACAGCTAACTATGGCTACACCTTC. Its protein is CASSLGTANYGYTF.

This chain joins TRBV25-1 and TRBJ2-1, with a weak D call TRBD1 (7 bases). Germline values: CDR1 MGHDK, CDR2 SYGVNS. V was trimmed by 6 bases and J by 1 base, leaving 10 bases between them. The CDR3 spans 14 residues. The CDR3 sequence: CASSPGGSYNEQFF. CDR3 nucleotides: TGTGCCAGCAGCCCAGGGGGGTCCTACAATGAGCAGTTCTTC.

Remarks on this clone: Other DNA sequences in the sample encode the same CDR3. The J gene is TRBJ1-1, the V gene TRBV5-1; D is unresolved. The V and J ends lost 1 base and 1 base respectively, with 8 bases between them. Germline V CDR1 and CDR2: SGHRS, YFSETQ. This CDR3 comprises 14 residues. The CDR3 DNA reads as TGCGCCAGCAGCTTGAGTCGGGGGAACACTGAAGCTTTCTTT. The encoded protein is CASSLSRGNTEAFF.

The rearrangement joins TRBV11-2 to TRBJ1-4; tentatively, D is TRBD1 (6 bases). In germline, CDR1 is SGHAT, CDR2 FQNNGV. There are 15 residues in the CDR3. Trimming pared 5 bases from V and 5 bases from J, leaving 15 bases between. CDR3 nucleotides: TGTGCCAGCAGCCAGGGGCAGCTGCTAAATGAAAAACTGTTTTTT. Its translation: CASSQGQLLNEKLFF.